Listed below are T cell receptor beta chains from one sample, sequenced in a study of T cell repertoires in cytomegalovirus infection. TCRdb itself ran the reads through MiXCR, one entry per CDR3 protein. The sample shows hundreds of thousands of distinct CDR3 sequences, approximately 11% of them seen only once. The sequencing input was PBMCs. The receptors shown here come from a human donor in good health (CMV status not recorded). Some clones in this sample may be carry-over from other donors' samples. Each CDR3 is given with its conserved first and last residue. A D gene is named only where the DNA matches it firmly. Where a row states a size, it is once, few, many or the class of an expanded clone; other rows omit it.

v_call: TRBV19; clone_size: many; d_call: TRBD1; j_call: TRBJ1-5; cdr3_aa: CASSIQGAVRNQPQHF; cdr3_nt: TGTGCCAGTAGTATCCAGGGGGCGGTGAGAAATCAGCCCCAGCATTTT
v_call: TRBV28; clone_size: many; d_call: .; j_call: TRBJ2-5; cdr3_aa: CASSSLMDSNQETQYF; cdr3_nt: TGTGCCAGCAGTTCCCTCATGGACAGTAACCAAGAGACCCAGTACTTC
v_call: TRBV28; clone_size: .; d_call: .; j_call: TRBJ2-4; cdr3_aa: CASSHAQAEPWSKNIQYF; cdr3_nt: TGTGCCAGCAGTCACGCACAGGCAGAGCCTTGGTCCAAAAACATTCAGTACTTC
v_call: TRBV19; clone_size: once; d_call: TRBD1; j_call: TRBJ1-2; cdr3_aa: CASLTGDYDYTF; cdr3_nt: TGTGCCAGCCTAACAGGGGACTATGACTACACCTTC
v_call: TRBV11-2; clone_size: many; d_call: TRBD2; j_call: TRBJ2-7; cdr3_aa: CASSPGRKYEQYF; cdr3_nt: TGTGCCAGCAGCCCCGGGAGGAAATACGAGCAGTACTTC
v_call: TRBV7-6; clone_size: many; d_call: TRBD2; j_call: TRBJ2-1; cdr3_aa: CASSWVREQGLAGIYNEQFF; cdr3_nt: TGTGCCAGCAGCTGGGTGCGCGAACAGGGACTAGCGGGGATCTACAATGAGCAGTTCTTC
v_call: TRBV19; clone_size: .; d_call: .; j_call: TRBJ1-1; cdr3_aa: CASSPSGGQNTEAFF; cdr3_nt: TGTGCCAGTAGCCCCAGCGGGGGACAGAACACTGAAGCTTTCTTT
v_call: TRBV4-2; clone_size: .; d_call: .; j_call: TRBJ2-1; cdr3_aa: CASSQGLSREIVPEQFF; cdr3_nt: TGTGCCAGCAGCCAAGGCCTAAGCCGGGAGATAGTTCCTGAGCAGTTCTTC
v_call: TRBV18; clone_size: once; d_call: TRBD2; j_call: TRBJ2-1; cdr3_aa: CASSRTSQSSYNEQFF; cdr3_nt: TGTGCCAGCTCACGGACTAGCCAGAGCTCCTACAATGAGCAGTTCTTC
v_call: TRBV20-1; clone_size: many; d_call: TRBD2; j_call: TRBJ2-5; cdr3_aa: CSAIALAGGQETQYF; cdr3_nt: TGCAGTGCTATCGCCCTAGCGGGGGGGCAAGAGACCCAGTACTTC
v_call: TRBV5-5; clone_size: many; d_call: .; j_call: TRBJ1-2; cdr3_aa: CASSLDAYGYTF; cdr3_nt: TGTGCCAGCAGCTTGGACGCTTATGGCTACACCTTC
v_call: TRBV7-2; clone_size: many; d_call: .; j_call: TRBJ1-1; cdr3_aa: CASSLQGQNTEAFF; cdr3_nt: TGTGCCAGCAGCTTACAGGGACAGAACACTGAAGCTTTCTTT
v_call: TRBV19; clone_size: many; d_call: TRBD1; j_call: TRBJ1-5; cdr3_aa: CASRTSTGHRNQPQHF; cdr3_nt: TGTGCCAGCCGGACTTCGACAGGGCACCGGAATCAGCCCCAGCATTTT
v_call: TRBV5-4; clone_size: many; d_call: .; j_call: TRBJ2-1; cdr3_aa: CASSEDLGAYNEQFF; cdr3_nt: TGTGCCAGCAGCGAAGACCTGGGGGCATACAATGAGCAGTTCTTC
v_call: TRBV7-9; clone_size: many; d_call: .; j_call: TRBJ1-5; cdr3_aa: CASSLEGVYQPQHF; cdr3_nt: TGTGCCAGCAGCTTAGAGGGGGTTTACCAGCCCCAGCATTTT
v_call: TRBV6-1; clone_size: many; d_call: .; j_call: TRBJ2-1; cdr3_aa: CASSPDPDGQLSFF; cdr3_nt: TGTGCCAGCAGCCCAGACCCTGATGGGCAACTCTCGTTCTTC
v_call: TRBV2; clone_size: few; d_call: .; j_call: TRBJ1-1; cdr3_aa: CASSERRLLGTEAFF; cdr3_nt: TGTGCCAGCAGTGAAAGGCGGCTTTTGGGAACTGAAGCTTTCTTT
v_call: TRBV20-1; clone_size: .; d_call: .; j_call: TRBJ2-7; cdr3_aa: CSAYRVAIWEQYF; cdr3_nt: TGCAGTGCTTACAGGGTGGCTATTTGGGAGCAGTACTTC
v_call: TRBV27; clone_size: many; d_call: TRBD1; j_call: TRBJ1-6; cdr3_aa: CASSSGTVWFSPLHF; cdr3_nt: TGTGCCAGCAGTTCCGGGACAGTCTGGTTTTCACCCCTCCACTTT
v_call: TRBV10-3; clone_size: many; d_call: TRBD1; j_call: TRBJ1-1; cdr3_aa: CAIADAQGGTEAFF; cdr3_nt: TGTGCCATTGCGGACGCCCAGGGGGGGACTGAAGCTTTCTTT
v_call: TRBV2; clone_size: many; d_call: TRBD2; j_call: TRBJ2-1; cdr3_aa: CASILRLAGGNEQFF; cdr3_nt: TGTGCCAGCATCCTCCGACTAGCGGGAGGGAATGAGCAGTTCTTC
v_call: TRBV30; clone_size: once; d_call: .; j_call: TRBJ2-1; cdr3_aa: CAWSAIGGEQFF; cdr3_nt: TGTGCCTGGAGCGCCATTGGTGGTGAGCAGTTCTTC
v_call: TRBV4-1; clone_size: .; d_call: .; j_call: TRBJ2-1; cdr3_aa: CASSQDRARKFF; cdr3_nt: TGCGCCAGCAGCCAAGATCGGGCTAGAAAGTTCTTC
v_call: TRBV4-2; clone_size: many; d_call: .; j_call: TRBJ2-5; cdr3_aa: CASSQDIVAGRATWETQYF; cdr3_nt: TGTGCCAGCAGCCAAGATATCGTTGCGGGACGGGCCACATGGGAGACCCAGTACTTC
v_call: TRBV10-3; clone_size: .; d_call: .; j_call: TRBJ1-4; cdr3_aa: CAISDDGGGYQKLFF; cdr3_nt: TGTGCCATCAGTGACGATGGGGGGGGCTATCAAAAACTGTTTTTT
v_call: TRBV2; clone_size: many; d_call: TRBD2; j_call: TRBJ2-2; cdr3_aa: CASSDIWSSGGTNTGELFF; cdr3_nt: TGTGCCAGCAGTGATATTTGGTCCAGCGGGGGGACCAACACCGGGGAGCTGTTTTTT
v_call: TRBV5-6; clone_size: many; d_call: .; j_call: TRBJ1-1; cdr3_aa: CASSLRWMNTEAFF; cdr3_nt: TGTGCCAGCAGCTTAAGGTGGATGAACACTGAAGCTTTCTTT